These T cell receptor beta chains were read from a single sample in a study of shared clonotypes between healthy human individuals. Clones were read by immunoSEQ multiplex PCR, and TCRdb kept only the in-frame ones, dropping some. The sample has 1,500,000 or so clones, approximately 96% seen once. The sequencing sample was made of naive CD4+ T cells sorted from blood. These receptors all come from a man aged 30-40 years in good health. The CDR3 runs from the conserved cysteine through the conserved F or W. Fields, in order: clone size, J gene, V gene, D gene, CDR3 DNA, CDR3 protein. The D gene is left open where the match is weak. A clone size is listed for some rows: how often the clone was seen (once, few, many), or a class if it is expanded.

>.|TRBJ1-5|TRBV28|TRBD1
TGTGCCAGCACCTACACAGGGGACCAGCCCCAGCATTTT
CASTYTGDQPQHF
>.|TRBJ2-7|TRBV9|TRBD2
TGTGCCAGCAGCGTAGAAGCGGGAGGCGCCGTAGACGAGCAGTACTTC
CASSVEAGGAVDEQYF
>.|TRBJ2-7|TRBV28|.
TGTGCCAGCATGAGACACCTGAGCTCCTACGAGCAGTACTTC
CASMRHLSSYEQYF
>.|TRBJ2-3|TRBV4-1|TRBD2
TGCGCCAGCAGCCAAGATTGGTCAGCCCCGGGACTAGCGGGAGGTTTAGATACGCAGTATTTT
CASSQDWSAPGLAGGLDTQYF
>.|TRBJ2-5|TRBV7-9|.
TGTGCCAGCAGCTCCAGGCCAGGGGAGACCCAGTACTTC
CASSSRPGETQYF
>.|TRBJ1-3|TRBV25-1|.
TGTGCCAGCAGTAAACACCAGGGGACCTCTGGAAACACCATATATTTT
CASSKHQGTSGNTIYF
>.|TRBJ2-7|TRBV6-6|TRBD2
TGTGCCAGCAGCGCCGGGGGACTAGGTCCCTACGAGCAGTACTTC
CASSAGGLGPYEQYF
>.|TRBJ2-7|TRBV4-3|TRBD2
TGCGCCAGCAGCCAAGCCCGGGTAGCGGGTGAGCAGTACTTC
CASSQARVAGEQYF
>.|TRBJ2-3|TRBV5-8|TRBD1
TGTGCCAGCAGCCCGGGGACAGGCCCAGATACGCAGTATTTT
CASSPGTGPDTQYF
>.|TRBJ2-7|TRBV19|.
TGTGCCAGTAGTACGTCGCGGGTGAACTACGAGCAGTACTTC
CASSTSRVNYEQYF
>.|TRBJ2-3|TRBV15|.
TGTGCCACCAGCCCAAGACCTGGGGCCGCAGATACGCAGTATTTT
CATSPRPGAADTQYF
>.|TRBJ2-4|TRBV9|TRBD2
TGTGCCAGCAGCCCCCGGGAGGGAGGCGTGGCCAAAAACATTCAGTACTTC
CASSPREGGVAKNIQYF
>.|TRBJ2-3|TRBV4-2|TRBD2
TGTGCCAGCAGCCAAGCGACTAGCGGAGACACAGATACGCAGTATTTT
CASSQATSGDTDTQYF
>.|TRBJ2-1|TRBV29-1|TRBD2
TGCAGCGCAAAACTAGCGGGGATTTACAATGAGCAGTTCTTC
CSAKLAGIYNEQFF
>.|TRBJ2-5|TRBV7-9|.
TGTGCCAGCAGCCCCCTTCTGCCTTGGGACCAAGAGACCCAGTACTTC
CASSPLLPWDQETQYF
>.|TRBJ1-5|TRBV9|.
TGTGCCAGCAGCGTAGGGGGTAAGGACAATCAGCCCCAGCATTTT
CASSVGGKDNQPQHF
>.|TRBJ2-3|TRBV27|.
TGTGCCAGCCGAGTGGCTCGCTCATGGAACACAGATACGCAGTATTTT
CASRVARSWNTDTQYF
>.|TRBJ2-7|TRBV7-2|.
TGTGCCAGCAGCGCGCAACATGAATCCTACGAGCAGTACTTC
CASSAQHESYEQYF
>.|TRBJ2-2|TRBV5-4|TRBD2
TGTGCCAGCAGCGTGGGCGGCATAGCGGGAGGCGGGGAGCTGTTTTTT
CASSVGGIAGGGELFF
>.|TRBJ2-1|TRBV9|.
TGTGCCAGCAGCCCCCGGGGAACCTTCTCCTACAATGAGCAGTTCTTC
CASSPRGTFSYNEQFF
>.|TRBJ2-7|TRBV29-1|TRBD2
TGCAGCGCAGGGACTAGCGACCCCTACGAGCAGTACTTC
CSAGTSDPYEQYF
>.|TRBJ2-2|TRBV30|TRBD1
TGTGCCTCGTCTTATGGACAGGGTAACACCGGGGAGCTGTTTTTT
CASSYGQGNTGELFF
>once|TRBJ2-7|TRBV4-3|TRBD1
TGCGCCAGCAGCCAAGATTTTGGGACAGGGGGGACATACGAGCAGTACTTC
CASSQDFGTGGTYEQYF
>.|TRBJ2-3|TRBV18|TRBD1
TGTGCCAGCTCACCACTTTGGGGGCCCCTCGGGACAGCTTCGACAGATACGCAGTATTTT
CASSPLWGPLGTASTDTQYF
>.|TRBJ2-1|TRBV6-1|.
TGTGCCAGCAGTGAAGCCCTCTGGGCAGCCGCCCAGCAGTTCTTC
CASSEALWAAAQQFF
>.|TRBJ2-6|TRBV18|.
TGTGCCAGCTCACCAGGTCAGTTTATCTCTGGGGCCAACGTCCTGACTTTC
CASSPGQFISGANVLTF
>.|TRBJ2-5|TRBV7-9|TRBD1
TGTGCCAGCACCAGACAGGGTTTAATGGAGACCCAGTACTTC
CASTRQGLMETQYF
>.|TRBJ1-5|TRBV28|TRBD1
TGTGCCAGCAGTGAACAGGGGGTTAGCAATCAGCCCCAGCATTTT
CASSEQGVSNQPQHF
>.|TRBJ1-2|TRBV7-3|TRBD1
TGTGCCAGCAGCTCCCAAACAGGGGCTGGCTACACCTTC
CASSSQTGAGYTF
>.|TRBJ2-1|TRBV7-2|.
TGTGCCAGCAGCGGTAGCGATGAGCAGTTCTTC
CASSGSDEQFF
>once|TRBJ2-3|TRBV5-1|TRBD2
TGCGCCAGCAGGCCCGGACTAGCGGGACCAAACACAGATACGCAGTATTTT
CASRPGLAGPNTDTQYF
>.|TRBJ2-5|TRBV30|.
TGTGCCTGGATTCCGCCCCTAGAAGAGACCCAGTACTTC
CAWIPPLEETQYF
>.|TRBJ2-1|TRBV19|.
TGTGCCAGTAGTATGCAAGCGTTACCCTACAATGAGCAGTTCTTC
CASSMQALPYNEQFF
>.|TRBJ2-3|TRBV28|TRBD2
TGTGCCAGCAACCTACCGGGCGGGAGCCTTAAAGATACGCAGTATTTT
CASNLPGGSLKDTQYF
>.|TRBJ2-1|TRBV14|.
TGTGCCAGCAGCCAATTTCCACCGGGACAGCAGTTCTTC
CASSQFPPGQQFF
>.|TRBJ2-2|TRBV5-1|TRBD2
TGCGCCAGCAGCTGGGGACTAGCGGGAGGCAATCCCGGGGAGCTGTTTTTT
CASSWGLAGGNPGELFF
>.|TRBJ2-3|TRBV27|TRBD2
TGTGCCAGCAGTTTTCGGGGGGTGCGGGGCACAGATACGCAGTATTTT
CASSFRGVRGTDTQYF
>.|TRBJ2-7|TRBV5-6|TRBD1
TGTGCCAGCAGCTTGGGGACAGGGATCTCCTACGAGCAGTACTTC
CASSLGTGISYEQYF
>.|TRBJ2-1|TRBV29-1|.
TGCAGCGTTGCGGGCAACTCCTACAATGAGCAGTTCTTC
CSVAGNSYNEQFF
>.|TRBJ2-7|TRBV19|TRBD2
TGTGCCAGCGCTGGGACTACCTACGAGCAGTACTTC
CASAGTTYEQYF
>.|TRBJ2-5|TRBV6-5|TRBD2
TGTGCCAGCAGCTACTCAAGGACTAGCGGGAGAAAGACCCAGTACTTC
CASSYSRTSGRKTQYF
>.|TRBJ2-5|TRBV5-1|TRBD1
TGCGCCAGCAGCTACAAACAGGGGAAAGAGACCCAGTACTTC
CASSYKQGKETQYF
>.|TRBJ1-2|TRBV5-1|.
TGCGCCAGCAGCCCTTGGACAGAGAACTATGGCTACACCTTC
CASSPWTENYGYTF
>.|TRBJ1-5|TRBV19|.
TGTGCCAGTAGTACTCCCCAGGGGACGCAGCCCCAGCATTTT
CASSTPQGTQPQHF
>.|TRBJ2-1|TRBV27|TRBD2
TGTGCCAGCAGTCTACTTACTAGCGGGCGGTTCAATGAGCAGTTCTTC
CASSLLTSGRFNEQFF
>.|TRBJ2-5|TRBV5-1|.
TGCGCCAGCCGGCTCGACTCCAAAGAGACCCAGTACTTC
CASRLDSKETQYF
>.|TRBJ2-3|TRBV13|.
TGTGCCAGCAGCCCGAACGGGTGGGGCGCGCAGTATTTT
CASSPNGWGAQYF
>once|TRBJ1-4|TRBV7-9|TRBD1
TGTGCCAGCAAAACCCGGAGAGAACAGGGGGATGAAAAACTGTTTTTT
CASKTRREQGDEKLFF
>.|TRBJ2-7|TRBV6-5|TRBD1
TGTGCCAGCAGTTTGAACAGGGACAGGGGGTCCTACGAGCAGTACTTC
CASSLNRDRGSYEQYF
>.|TRBJ2-7|TRBV27|TRBD2
TGTGCCAGCAGTTCCGGGACTAGCGGCTCCTACGAGCAGTACTTC
CASSSGTSGSYEQYF
>once|TRBJ2-2|TRBV2|.
TGTGCCAGCAGTGAAGAGGGGACGGGCACCGGGGAGCTGTTTTTT
CASSEEGTGTGELFF
>.|TRBJ2-5|TRBV7-9|.
TGTGCCAGCTCGGTCGCTATCAGACAAGAGACCCAGTACTTC
CASSVAIRQETQYF
>.|TRBJ1-2|TRBV11-2|.
TGTGCCAGCAGCTTCCAGTTTGACACTCCCTCTGGCTACACCTTC
CASSFQFDTPSGYTF
>.|TRBJ2-7|TRBV5-6|TRBD2
TGTGCCAGCAGCCAGTATGCCGGGAGGGCCGCTTACGAGCAGTACTTC
CASSQYAGRAAYEQYF
>.|TRBJ1-4|TRBV28|.
TGTGCCAGCAGTCCACCTCGGCTACGAGAAAAACTGTTTTTT
CASSPPRLREKLFF